This record looks at one T cell receptor (beta chain) sequence and its context. What it recognizes is unknown. The entry originates in a study of cytomegalovirus exposure and HLA in healthy donors. Amplification used 60 Vbeta primers and 13 Jbeta primers. Sequenced by immunoSEQ multiplex PCR; TCRdb stores in-frame clones only, minus some. Here the sample spans 170,000 or so clones, under 85% being singletons. Study-level points and caveats: A later analysis by the authors found several of the most significant clusters apparently linked to common viral pathogens.

The V and J ends lost 1 base and 3 bases, in that order; junction bases with no gene match: 2. This CDR3 is built from 15 residues. CDR1 SGHAT and CDR2 FQNNGV come from the germline V gene. This clonotype originated in a man between 18 and 35 years old in good health and CMV-seronegative. The sample comprised PBMCs. V is TRBV11-2 and J is TRBJ2-7; 11 bases match TRBD1. In nucleotides, the CDR3 is TGTGCCAGCAGCTTAGGGGGACAGGGGGTCTACGAGCAGTACTTC. Protein product: CASSLGGQGVYEQYF.